This T cell receptor (beta chain) was retrieved from a study of T cell changes during pregnancy in multiple sclerosis. TCRdb keeps only in-frame clones here, not all; method: immunoSEQ multiplex PCR. The data show some 60,000 clones, approximately 90% seen once. This clonotype was obtained from a female donor in good health, enrolled as a control in a pregnancy study. This specimen was peripheral blood, taken in the second trimester of pregnancy.

This chain's CDR3 is CASSFSGGTDTQYF. Written as DNA, the CDR3 is TGTGCCAGCAGTTTTAGCGGGGGCACAGATACGCAGTATTTT. V and J are TRBV7-8 and TRBJ2-3, with TRBD2 matching 8 bases. Germline V gene sequence: CDR1 SGHVS, CDR2 FQNEAQ. This CDR3 is built from 14 residues. Trimming at V came to 6 bases and at J to 1 base, leaving 3 bases not matched to a gene.